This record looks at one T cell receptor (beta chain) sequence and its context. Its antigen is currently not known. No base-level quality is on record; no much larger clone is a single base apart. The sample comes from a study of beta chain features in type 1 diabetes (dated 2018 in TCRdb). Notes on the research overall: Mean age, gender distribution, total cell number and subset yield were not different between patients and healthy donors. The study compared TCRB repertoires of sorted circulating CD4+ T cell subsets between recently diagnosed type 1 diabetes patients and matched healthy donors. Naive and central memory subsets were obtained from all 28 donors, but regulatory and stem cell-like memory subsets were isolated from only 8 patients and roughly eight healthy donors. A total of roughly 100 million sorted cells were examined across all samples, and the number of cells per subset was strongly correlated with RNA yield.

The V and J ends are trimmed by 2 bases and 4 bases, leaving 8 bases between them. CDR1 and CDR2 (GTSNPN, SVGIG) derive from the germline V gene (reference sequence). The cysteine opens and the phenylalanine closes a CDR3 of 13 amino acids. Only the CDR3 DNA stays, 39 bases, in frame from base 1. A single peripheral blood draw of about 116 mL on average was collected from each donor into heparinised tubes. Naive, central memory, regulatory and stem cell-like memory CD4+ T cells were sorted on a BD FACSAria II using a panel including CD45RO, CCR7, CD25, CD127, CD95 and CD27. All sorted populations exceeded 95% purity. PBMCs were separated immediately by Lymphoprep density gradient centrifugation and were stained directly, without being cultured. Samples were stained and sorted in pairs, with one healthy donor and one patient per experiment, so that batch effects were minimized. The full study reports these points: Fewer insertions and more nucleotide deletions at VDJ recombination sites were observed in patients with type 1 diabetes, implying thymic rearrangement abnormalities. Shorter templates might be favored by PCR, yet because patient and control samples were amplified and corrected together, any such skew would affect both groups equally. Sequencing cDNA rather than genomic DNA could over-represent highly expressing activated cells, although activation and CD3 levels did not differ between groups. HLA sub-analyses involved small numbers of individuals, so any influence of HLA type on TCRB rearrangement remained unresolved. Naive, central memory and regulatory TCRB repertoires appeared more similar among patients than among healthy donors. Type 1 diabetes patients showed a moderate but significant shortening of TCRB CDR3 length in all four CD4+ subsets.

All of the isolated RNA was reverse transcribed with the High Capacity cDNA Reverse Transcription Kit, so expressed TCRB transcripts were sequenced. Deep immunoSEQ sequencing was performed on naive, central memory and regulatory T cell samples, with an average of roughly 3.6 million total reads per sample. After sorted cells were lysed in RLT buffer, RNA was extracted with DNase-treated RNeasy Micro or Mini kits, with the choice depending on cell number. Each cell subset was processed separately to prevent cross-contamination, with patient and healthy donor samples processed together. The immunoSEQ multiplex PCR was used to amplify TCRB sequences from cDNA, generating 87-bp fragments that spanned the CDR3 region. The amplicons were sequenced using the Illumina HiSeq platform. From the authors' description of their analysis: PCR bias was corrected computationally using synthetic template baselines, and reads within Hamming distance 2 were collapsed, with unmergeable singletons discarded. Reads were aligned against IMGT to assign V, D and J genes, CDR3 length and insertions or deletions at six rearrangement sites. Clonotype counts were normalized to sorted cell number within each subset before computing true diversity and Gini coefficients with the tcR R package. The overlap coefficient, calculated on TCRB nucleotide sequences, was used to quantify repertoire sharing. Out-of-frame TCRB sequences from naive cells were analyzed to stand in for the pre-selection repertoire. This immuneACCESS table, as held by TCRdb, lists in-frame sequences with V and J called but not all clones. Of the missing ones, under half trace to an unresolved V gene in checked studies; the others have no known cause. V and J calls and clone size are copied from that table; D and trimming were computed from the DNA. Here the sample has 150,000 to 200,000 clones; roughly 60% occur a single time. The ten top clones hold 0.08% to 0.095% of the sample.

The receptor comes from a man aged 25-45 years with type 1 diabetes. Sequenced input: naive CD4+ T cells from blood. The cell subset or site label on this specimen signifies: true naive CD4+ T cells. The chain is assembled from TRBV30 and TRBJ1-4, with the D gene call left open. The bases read TGTGCCTGGAGTTGGTCCAATAATGAAAAACTGTTTTTT. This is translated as CAWSWSNNEKLFF.